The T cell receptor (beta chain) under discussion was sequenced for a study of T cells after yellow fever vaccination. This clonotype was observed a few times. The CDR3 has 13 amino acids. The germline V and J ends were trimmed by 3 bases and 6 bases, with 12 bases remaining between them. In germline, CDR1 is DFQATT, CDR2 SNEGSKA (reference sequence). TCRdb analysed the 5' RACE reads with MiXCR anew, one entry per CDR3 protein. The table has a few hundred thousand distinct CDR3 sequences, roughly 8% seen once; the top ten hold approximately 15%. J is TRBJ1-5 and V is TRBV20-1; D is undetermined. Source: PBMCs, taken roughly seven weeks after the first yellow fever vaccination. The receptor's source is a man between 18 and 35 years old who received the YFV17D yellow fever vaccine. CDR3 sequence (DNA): TGCAGTGCTAGCTTCACAACCGGTCAGCCCCAGCATTTT. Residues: CSASFTTGQPQHF.